The next 8 T cell receptor beta chains were all read from a single sample in a study of OX40 agonist ivuxolimab in advanced cancers. Profiled with immunoSEQ multiplex PCR; TCRdb holds only in-frame clones, not every one. The sample records 35,000 to 45,000 clones, about 70% being singletons. Sequenced here: CD4+ or CD8+ T cells sorted from blood, sampled in a trial of the OX40 agonist ivuxolimab. The receptors derive from an adult with an advanced solid tumor such as melanoma, head and neck, liver or kidney cancer.

This chain uses TRBV25-1 with TRBJ2-4, with TRBD2 identical over 11 bases. The CDR3 sequence is 16 residues long. V lost 6 bases and J lost 7; bases outside the gene matches: 11. CDR1 is MGHDK and CDR2 is SYGVNS in the germline V gene. Here the CDR3 DNA reads TGTGCCAGCAGGGCCCACGCTAGCGGGGGGCGGAACATTCAGTACTTC. Amino acid sequence: CASRAHASGGRNIQYF.

The chain is built from TRBV25-1 and TRBJ2-5; D possibly matches TRBD1 or TRBD2 (6 bases each). The germline V gene has CDR1 MGHDK and CDR2 SYGVNS. This CDR3 region has 14 residues. Trimming pared 6 bases from V and 5 bases from J, leaving 16 bases between. As DNA, the CDR3 is TGTGCCAGCAGCCAAGTCGGGGGCAGGGAGACCCAGTACTTC. This sequence encodes CASSQVGGRETQYF.

The chain combines TRBV5-4 with TRBJ1-6, with D unresolved. V was shortened by 4 bases and J by 8 bases, with 16 bases between the two germline ends. The CDR3 totals 15 residues. In germline, CDR1 is SGHNT, CDR2 YYREEE (reference sequence). CDR3 residues: CASSLGLRQDSPLHF. The CDR3 DNA is TGTGCCAGCAGCCTAGGACTCCGGCAAGATTCACCCCTCCACTTT.

This clone showed up just a few times. The rearrangement links TRBV5-1 to TRBJ2-3; D is unclear. Germline V CDR1 and CDR2: SGHRS, YFSETQ. The CDR3 length is 12 residues. V was cut by 3 bases and J by 10 bases, with 12 bases left in between. Here the CDR3 DNA reads TGCGCCAGCAGCTCCAAAAGTTCAGCGCAGTATTTT. Residues: CASSSKSSAQYF.

This sequence joins TRBV6-1 and TRBJ2-5; 10 bases agree with TRBD2. The germline V gene encodes CDR1 MNHNS and CDR2 SASEGT. This CDR3 contains 13 residues. Unmatched junction bases numbered 6, after V lost 1 base and J lost 13 bases. The CDR3 nucleotides are TGTGCCAGCAGTGAAGAACCTAGCGGGGGCTTGTACTTC. Amino acids: CASSEEPSGGLYF.

This clone was counted once. V usage is TRBV7-6 and J usage is TRBJ2-2; 7 bases match TRBD1. This CDR3 spans 15 amino acids. Germline values: CDR1 SGHVS, CDR2 FNYEAQ. The J segment lost 4 bases and the V segment lost 5 bases, leaving 7 bases of the junction unmatched. In DNA, the CDR3 is TGTGCCAGCAGCCACAGGGGTGGGACCACCGGGGAGCTGTTTTTT. It encodes CASSHRGGTTGELFF.

The chain uses TRBV7-8 and TRBJ1-1; D is unclear. Germline CDR1 is SGHVS and CDR2 is FQNEAQ. Trimming stripped 5 bases from V and 7 bases from J, with 14 bases between. CDR3 length: 13 residues. DNA of the CDR3: TGTGCCAGCAGCCAGACCGCTGGGAATGAAGCTTTCTTT. Protein sequence: CASSQTAGNEAFF.

This clone was recorded once. The chain has TRBV6-1 and TRBJ1-1, with D maybe TRBD1 (5 bases). CDR1 and CDR2 from the germline V gene are MNHNS and SASEGT. V lost 0 bases to trimming and J lost 7 bases, with 9 bases between them. The CDR3 is 13 amino acids. The CDR3 nucleotides read TGTGCCAGCAGTGAAGCGGGAAGGGGTGAAGCTTTCTTT. As protein: CASSEAGRGEAFF.